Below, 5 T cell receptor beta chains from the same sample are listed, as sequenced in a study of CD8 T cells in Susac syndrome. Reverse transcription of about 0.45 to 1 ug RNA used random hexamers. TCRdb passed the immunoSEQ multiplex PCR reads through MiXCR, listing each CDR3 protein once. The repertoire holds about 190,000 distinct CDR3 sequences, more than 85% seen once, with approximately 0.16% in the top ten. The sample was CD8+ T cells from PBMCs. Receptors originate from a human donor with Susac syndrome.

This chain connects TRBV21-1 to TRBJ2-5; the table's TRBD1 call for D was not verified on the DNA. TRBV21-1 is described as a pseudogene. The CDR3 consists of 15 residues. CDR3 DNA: TGTGCCAGCAACAAACCCAGCAGGGGAAACGAGACCCAGTACTTC. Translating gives CASNKPSRGNETQYF.

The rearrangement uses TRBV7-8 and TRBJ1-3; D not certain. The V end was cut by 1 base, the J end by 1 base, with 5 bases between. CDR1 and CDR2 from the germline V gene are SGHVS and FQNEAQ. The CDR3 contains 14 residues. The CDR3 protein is CASSLGVSGNTIYF. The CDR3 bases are TGTGCCAGCAGCTTAGGAGTTTCTGGAAACACCATATATTTT. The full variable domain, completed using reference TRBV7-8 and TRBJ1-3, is GAGVSQSPRYKVAKRGQDVALRCDPISGHVSLFWYQQALGQGPEFLTYFQNEAQLDKSGLPSDRFFAERPEGSVSTLKIQRTQQEDSAVYLCASSLGVSGNTIYFGEGSWLTVV.

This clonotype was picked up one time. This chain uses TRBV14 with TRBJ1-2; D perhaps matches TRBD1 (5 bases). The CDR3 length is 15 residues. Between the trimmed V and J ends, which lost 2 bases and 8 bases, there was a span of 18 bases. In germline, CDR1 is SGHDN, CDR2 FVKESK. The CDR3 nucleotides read TGTGCCAGCAGCCAAAGGACACCCCGTTTCCTGGGCTACACCTTC. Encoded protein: CASSQRTPRFLGYTF.

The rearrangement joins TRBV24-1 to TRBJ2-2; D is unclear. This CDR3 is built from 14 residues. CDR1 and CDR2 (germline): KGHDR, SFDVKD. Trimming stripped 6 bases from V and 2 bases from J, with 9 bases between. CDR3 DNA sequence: TGTGCCACCAGTAAAACAGAAAACACCGGGGAGCTGTTTTTT. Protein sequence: CATSKTENTGELFF.

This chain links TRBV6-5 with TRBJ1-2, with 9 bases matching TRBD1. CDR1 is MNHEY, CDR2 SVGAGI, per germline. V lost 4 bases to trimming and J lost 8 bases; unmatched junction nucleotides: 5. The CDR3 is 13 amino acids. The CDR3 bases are TGTGCCAGCAGTTTAGGACAGGGGAGCGGCTACACCTTC. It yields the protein CASSLGQGSGYTF.